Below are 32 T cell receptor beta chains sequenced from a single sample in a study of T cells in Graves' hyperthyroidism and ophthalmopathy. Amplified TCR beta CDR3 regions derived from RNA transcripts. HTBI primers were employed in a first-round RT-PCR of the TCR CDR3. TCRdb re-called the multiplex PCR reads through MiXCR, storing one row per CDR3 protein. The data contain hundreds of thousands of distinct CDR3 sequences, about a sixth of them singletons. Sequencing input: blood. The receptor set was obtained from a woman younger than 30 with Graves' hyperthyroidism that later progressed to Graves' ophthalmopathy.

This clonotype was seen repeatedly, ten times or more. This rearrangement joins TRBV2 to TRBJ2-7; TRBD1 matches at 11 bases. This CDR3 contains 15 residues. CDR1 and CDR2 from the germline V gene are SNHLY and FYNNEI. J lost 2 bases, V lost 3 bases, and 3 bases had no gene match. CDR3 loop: CASSERTGGAYEQYF. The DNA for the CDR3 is TGTGCCAGCAGTGAGAGGACAGGGGGCGCCTACGAGCAGTACTTC.

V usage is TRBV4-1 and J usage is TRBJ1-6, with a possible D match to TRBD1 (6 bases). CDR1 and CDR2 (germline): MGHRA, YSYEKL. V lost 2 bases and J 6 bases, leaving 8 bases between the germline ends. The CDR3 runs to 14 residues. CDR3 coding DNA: TGCGCCAGCAGCCAACAGGGGCTTAATTCACCCCTCCACTTT. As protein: CASSQQGLNSPLHF.

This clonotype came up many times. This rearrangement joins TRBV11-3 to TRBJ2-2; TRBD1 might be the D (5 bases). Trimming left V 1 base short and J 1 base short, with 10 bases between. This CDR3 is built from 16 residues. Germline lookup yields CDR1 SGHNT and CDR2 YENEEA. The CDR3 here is CASSLAGIQNTGELFF. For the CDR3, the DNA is TGTGCCAGCAGCTTAGCAGGGATTCAGAACACCGGGGAGCTGTTTTTT.

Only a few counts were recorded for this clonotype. CDR3 DNA sequence: TGTGCCAGCAGTTACACGACTTTCGGCAATGAGCAGTTCTTC. It specifies CASSYTTFGNEQFF. This sequence joins TRBV6-6 and TRBJ2-1; no reliable D call. Germline CDR1 and CDR2: MNHNY and SVGAGI (reference sequence). The CDR3 has 14 amino acids. Trimming pared 2 bases from V and 6 bases from J, leaving 11 bases between.

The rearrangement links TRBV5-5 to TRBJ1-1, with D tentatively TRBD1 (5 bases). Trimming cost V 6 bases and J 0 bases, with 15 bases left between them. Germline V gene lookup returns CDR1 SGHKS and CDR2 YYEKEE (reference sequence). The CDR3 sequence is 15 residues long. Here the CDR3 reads CASNSGGLMNTEAFF. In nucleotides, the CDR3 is TGTGCCAGCAACTCTGGGGGGTTGATGAACACTGAAGCTTTCTTT.

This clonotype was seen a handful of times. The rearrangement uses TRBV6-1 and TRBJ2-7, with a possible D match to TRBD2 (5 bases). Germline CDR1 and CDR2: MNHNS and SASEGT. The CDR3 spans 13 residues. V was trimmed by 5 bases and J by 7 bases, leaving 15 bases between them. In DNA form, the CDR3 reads TGTGCCAGCAGTCACACTAACAGAGGGGAGCAGTACTTC. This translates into CASSHTNRGEQYF.

CDR3 in amino acids: CASSGTSVYEQYF. The CDR3 coding sequence is TGTGCCAGCAGTGGGACTAGCGTCTACGAGCAGTACTTC. This chain joins TRBV27 and TRBJ2-7, with TRBD2 matching over 10 bases. V dropped 5 bases and J dropped 3; count of bases not matched to a gene: 1. The CDR3 is 13 amino acids. Germline loops: CDR1 MNHEY, CDR2 SMNVEV (reference sequence).

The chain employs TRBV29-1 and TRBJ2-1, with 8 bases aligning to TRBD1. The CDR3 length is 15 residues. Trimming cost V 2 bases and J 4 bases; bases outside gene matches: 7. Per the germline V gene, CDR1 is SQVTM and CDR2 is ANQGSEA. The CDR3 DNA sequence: TGCAGCGTTGAAAGGACAGGGAGCCCTTACAATGAGCAGTTCTTC. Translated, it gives CSVERTGSPYNEQFF.

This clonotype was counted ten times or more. This CDR3 reads CASSLQGTGAYGYTF. The CDR3 bases are TGTGCCAGCAGCTTACAAGGGACAGGGGCCTATGGCTACACCTTC. The chain uses TRBV3-1 and TRBJ1-2, with TRBD1 identical over 10 bases. The germline V gene encodes CDR1 LGHDT and CDR2 YNNKEL (reference sequence). J was trimmed by 4 bases and V by 5 bases; bases with no gene match: 7. This CDR3 comprises 15 residues.

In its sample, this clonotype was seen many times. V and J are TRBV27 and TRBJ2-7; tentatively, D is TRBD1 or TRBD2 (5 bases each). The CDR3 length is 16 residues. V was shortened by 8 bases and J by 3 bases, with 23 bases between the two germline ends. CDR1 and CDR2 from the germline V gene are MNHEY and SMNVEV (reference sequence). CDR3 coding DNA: TGTGCCAGCTCGGGTGAGGGGCAGTCCGACTTCTACGAGCAGTACTTC. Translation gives CASSGEGQSDFYEQYF.

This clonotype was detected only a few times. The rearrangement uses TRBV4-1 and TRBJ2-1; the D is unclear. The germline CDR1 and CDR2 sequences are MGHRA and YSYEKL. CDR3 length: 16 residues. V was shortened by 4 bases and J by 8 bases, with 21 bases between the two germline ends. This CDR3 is CASSPRLGYRSDEQFF. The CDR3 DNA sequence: TGCGCCAGCAGCCCGAGGCTTGGTTATAGGTCGGATGAGCAGTTCTTC.

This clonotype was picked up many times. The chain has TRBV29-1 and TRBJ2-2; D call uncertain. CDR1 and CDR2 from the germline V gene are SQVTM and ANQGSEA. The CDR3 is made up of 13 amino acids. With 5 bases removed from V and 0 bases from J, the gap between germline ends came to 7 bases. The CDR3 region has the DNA TGCAGCGTTAGCCCATCGAACACCGGGGAGCTGTTTTTT. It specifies CSVSPSNTGELFF.

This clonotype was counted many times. Here the CDR3 reads CASSSHSPRETSTDTQYF. The CDR3 DNA follows: TGTGCCAGCAGCTCCCACTCTCCGCGGGAGACTAGCACAGATACGCAGTATTTT. This sequence joins TRBV4-2 and TRBJ2-3; 7 nucleotides agree with TRBD2. Germline values: CDR1 LGHNA, CDR2 YNFKEQ. The ends lost 5 bases at V and 0 bases at J; junction bases unmatched: 14. This CDR3 comprises 18 residues.

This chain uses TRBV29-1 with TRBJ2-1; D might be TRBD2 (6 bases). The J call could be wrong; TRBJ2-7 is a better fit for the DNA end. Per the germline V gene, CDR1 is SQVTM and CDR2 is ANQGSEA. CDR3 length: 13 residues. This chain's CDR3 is CSVLTSQYNEQYF. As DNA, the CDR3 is TGCAGCGTTCTTACTAGCCAATACAATGAGCAGTACTTC.

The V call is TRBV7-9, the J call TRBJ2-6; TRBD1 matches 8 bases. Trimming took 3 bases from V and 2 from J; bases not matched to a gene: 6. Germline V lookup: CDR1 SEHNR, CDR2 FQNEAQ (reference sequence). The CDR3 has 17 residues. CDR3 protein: CASSFGQGTPGANVLTF. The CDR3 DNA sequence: TGTGCCAGCAGCTTTGGACAGGGCACCCCTGGGGCCAACGTCCTGACTTTC.

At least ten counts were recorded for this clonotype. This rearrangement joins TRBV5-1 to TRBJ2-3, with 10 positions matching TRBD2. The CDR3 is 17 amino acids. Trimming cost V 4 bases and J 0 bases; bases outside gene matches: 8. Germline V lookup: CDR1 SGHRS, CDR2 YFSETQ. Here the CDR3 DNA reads TGCGCCAGCAGCCTACAGCCGACTAGCGGGAGCACAGATACGCAGTATTTT. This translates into CASSLQPTSGSTDTQYF.

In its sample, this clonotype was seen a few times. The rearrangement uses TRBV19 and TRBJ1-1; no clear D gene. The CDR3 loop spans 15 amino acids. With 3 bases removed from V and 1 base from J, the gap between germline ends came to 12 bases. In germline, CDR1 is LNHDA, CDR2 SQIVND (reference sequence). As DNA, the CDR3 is TGTGCCAGTAGTATTAGGCCCGGGCGGAACACTGAAGCTTTCTTT. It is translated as CASSIRPGRNTEAFF.

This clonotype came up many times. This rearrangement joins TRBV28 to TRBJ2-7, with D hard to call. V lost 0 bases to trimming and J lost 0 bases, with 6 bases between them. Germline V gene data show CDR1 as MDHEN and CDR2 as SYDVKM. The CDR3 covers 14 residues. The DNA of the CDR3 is TGTGCCAGCAGTTTATGGGGCGGCTCCTACGAGCAGTACTTC. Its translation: CASSLWGGSYEQYF. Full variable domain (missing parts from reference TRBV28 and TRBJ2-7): DVKVTQSSRYLVKRTGEKVFLECVQDMDHENMFWYRQDPGLGLRLIYFSYDVKMKEKGDIPEGYSVSREKKERFSLILESASTNQTSMYLCASSLWGGSYEQYFGPGTRLTVT.

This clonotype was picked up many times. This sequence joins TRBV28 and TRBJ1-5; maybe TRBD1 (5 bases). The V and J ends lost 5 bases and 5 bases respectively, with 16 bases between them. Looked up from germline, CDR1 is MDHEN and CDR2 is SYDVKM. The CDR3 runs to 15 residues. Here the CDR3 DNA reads TGTGCCAGCAGTCTGCAGGGTTATGGGCATCAGCCCCAGCATTTT. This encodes CASSLQGYGHQPQHF.

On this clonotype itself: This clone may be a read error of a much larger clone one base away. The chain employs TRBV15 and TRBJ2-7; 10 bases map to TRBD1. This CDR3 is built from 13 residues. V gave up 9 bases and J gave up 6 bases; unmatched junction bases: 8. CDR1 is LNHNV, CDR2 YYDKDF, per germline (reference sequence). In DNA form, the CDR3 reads TGTGCCACAGCCGGGACAGGGGAGTCCGAGCAGTACTTC. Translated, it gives CATAGTGESEQYF.

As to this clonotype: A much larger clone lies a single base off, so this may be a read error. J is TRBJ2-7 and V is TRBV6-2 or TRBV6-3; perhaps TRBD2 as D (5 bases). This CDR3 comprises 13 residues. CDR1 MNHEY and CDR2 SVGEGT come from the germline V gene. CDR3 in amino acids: CASSYVQDYGQYF. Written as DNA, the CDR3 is TGTGCCAGCAGTTACGTCCAAGACTACGGGCAGTACTTC.

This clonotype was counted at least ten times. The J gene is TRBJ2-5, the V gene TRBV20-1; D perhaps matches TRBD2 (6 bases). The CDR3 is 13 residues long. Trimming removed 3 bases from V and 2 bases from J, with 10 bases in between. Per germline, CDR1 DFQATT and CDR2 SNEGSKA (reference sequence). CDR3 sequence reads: CSASGTHQETQYF. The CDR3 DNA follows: TGCAGTGCTAGTGGGACTCATCAAGAGACCCAGTACTTC.

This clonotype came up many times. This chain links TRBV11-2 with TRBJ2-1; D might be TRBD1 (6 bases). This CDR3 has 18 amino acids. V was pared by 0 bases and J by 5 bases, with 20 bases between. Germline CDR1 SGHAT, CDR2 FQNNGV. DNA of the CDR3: TGTGCCAGCAGCTTAGACGAGTACAGGGTGGAGGTAAACAATGAGCAGTTCTTC. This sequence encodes CASSLDEYRVEVNNEQFF.

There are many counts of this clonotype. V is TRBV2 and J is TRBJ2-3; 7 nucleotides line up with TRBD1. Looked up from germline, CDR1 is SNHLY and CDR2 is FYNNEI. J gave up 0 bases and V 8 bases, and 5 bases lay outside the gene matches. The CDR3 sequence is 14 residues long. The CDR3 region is CASHRDSSTDTQYF. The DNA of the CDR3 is TGTGCCAGCCATAGGGACAGTAGCACAGATACGCAGTATTTT. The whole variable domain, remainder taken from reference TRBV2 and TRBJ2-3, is EPEVTQTPSHQVTQMGQEVILRCVPISNHLYFYWYRQILGQKVEFLVSFYNNEISEKSEIFDDQFSVERPDGSNFTLKIRSTKLEDSAMYFCASHRDSSTDTQYFGPGTRLTVL.

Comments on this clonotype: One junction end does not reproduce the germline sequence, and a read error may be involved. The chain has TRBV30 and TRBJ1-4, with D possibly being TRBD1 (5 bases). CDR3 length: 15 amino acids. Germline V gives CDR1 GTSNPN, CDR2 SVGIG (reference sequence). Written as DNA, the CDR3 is TGTGCCTGGAGTCCCAACCCCGGGACTAGTGAAAAACTGTTTTTT. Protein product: CAWSPNPGTSEKLFF.

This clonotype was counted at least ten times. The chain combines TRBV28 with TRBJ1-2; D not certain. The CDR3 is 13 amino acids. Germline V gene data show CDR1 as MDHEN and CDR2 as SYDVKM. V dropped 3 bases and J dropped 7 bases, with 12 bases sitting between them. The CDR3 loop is CASSLGAASGYTF. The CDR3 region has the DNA TGTGCCAGCAGTTTGGGAGCCGCCTCTGGCTACACCTTC.

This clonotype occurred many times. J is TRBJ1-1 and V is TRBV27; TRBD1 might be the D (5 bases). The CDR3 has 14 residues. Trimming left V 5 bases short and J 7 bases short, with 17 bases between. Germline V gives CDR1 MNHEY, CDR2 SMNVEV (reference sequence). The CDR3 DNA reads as TGTGCCAGCAGTACCCAAAGAGGGGTAGGTGAAGCTTTCTTT. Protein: CASSTQRGVGEAFF.

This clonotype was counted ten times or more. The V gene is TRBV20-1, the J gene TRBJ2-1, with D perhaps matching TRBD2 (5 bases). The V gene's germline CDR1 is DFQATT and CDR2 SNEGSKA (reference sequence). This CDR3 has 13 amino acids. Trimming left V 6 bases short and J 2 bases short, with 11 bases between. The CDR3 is CSAGAQAYNEQFF. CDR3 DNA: TGCAGTGCGGGAGCCCAGGCCTACAATGAGCAGTTCTTC.

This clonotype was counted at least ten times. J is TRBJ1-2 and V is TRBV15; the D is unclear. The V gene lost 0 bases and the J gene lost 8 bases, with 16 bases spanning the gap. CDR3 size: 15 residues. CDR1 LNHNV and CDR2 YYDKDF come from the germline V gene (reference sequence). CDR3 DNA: TGTGCCACCAGCAGAGAAGCAGGATTAGACGACGGCTACACCTTC. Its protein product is CATSREAGLDDGYTF.

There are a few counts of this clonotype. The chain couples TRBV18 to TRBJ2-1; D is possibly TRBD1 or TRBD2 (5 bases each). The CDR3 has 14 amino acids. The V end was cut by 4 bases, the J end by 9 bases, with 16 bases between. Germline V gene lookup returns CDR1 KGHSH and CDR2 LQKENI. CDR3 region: CASSQGTLQGEQFF. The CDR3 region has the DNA TGTGCCAGCTCACAGGGGACGCTCCAAGGTGAGCAGTTCTTC.

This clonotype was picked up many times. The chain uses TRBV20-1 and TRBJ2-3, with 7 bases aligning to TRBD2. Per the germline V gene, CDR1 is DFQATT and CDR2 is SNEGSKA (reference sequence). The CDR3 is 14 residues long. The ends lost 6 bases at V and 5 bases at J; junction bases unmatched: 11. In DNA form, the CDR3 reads TGCAGTGCAACGTGGGGGGGGGTGGAAGATACGCAGTATTTT. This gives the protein CSATWGGVEDTQYF.

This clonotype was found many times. CDR3 amino acids: CASRSTGANVLTF. The CDR3 coding sequence is TGTGCCAGCAGGTCTACTGGGGCCAACGTCCTGACTTTC. The chain couples TRBV28 to TRBJ2-6; D is uncertain. This CDR3 contains 13 residues. The germline CDR1 and CDR2 sequences are MDHEN and SYDVKM. V lost 6 bases, J lost 2 bases, and 5 bases lay in between.